The entry below describes one TCR beta chain. In the source study's methods: Estimates of nucleated cell counts were drawn from the amplification of reference gene primers. Generated by immunoSEQ multiplex PCR, the TCRdb table keeps only in-frame clones and is missing some. V, J and clone size are taken as reported in that table, and D and trimming were inferred from the DNA itself. In the table there are hundreds of thousands of clones, about 88% of which are singletons. This sample is drawn from a study of blood T cell repertoires in COVID-19. About the research overall: The analysed material was cDNA or gDNA that came from T cells, B-cell-depleted T cells, or PBMCs.

Those enrolled in Seattle joined during active infection and were followed longitudinally afterward. Germline V lookup: CDR1 MDHEN, CDR2 SYDVKM. The CDR3 contains 13 residues. V was cut by 7 bases and J by 9 bases, with 18 bases left in between. The V and J genes are TRBV28 and TRBJ1-1; no definite D call. The specimen was peripheral blood. The sequence derives from a woman aged 30 to 39 with COVID-19, enrolled during active disease. CDR3 in DNA: TGTGCCAGCACCCCCGGAGGCGAGGGTAAAGCTTTCTTT. Protein sequence: CASTPGGEGKAFF.